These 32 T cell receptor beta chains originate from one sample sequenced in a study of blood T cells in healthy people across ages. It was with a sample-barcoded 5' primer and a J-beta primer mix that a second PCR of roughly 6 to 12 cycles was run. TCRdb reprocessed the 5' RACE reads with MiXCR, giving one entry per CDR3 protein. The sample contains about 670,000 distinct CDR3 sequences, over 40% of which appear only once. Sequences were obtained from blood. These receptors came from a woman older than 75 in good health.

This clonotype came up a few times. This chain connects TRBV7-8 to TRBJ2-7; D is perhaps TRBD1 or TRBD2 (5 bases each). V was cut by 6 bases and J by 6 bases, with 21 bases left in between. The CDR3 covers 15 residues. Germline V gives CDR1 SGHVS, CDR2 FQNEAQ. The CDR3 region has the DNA TGTGCCAGCAGTCCGAGAGCGGACACACGCTTCGAGCAGTACTTC. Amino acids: CASSPRADTRFEQYF.

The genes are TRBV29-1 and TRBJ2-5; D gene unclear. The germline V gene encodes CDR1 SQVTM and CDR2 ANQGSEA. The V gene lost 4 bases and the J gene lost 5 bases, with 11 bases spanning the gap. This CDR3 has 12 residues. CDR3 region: CSVGRVGETQYF. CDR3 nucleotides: TGCAGCGTTGGAAGGGTTGGTGAGACCCAGTACTTC.

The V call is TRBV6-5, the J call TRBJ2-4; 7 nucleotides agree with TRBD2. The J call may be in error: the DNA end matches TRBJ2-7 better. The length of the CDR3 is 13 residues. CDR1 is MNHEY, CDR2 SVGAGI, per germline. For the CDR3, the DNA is TGTGCCAGCAGTGGAGGACTAGAGTACGAGCAGTACTTC. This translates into CASSGGLEYEQYF.

CDR3 loop: CASSLLYRGTQPYEQYF. The DNA of the CDR3 is TGTGCCAGCAGCCTTCTATATCGGGGGACACAACCCTACGAGCAGTACTTC. The chain recombines TRBV7-4 with TRBJ2-7; D assignment may be TRBD1 or TRBD2 (6 bases each). V was cut by 5 bases and J by 2 bases, with 22 bases left in between. The CDR3 sequence is 17 residues long. Per the germline V gene, CDR1 is SGHVT and CDR2 is SQSDAQ. The variable domain in full, with the rest retrieved from reference TRBV7-4 and TRBJ2-7, is GAGVSQSPRYKVAKRGRDVALRCDSISGHVTLYWYRQTLGQGSEVLTYSQSDAQRDKSGRPSGRFSAERPERSVSTLKIQRTEQGDSAVYLCASSLLYRGTQPYEQYFGPGTRLTVT.

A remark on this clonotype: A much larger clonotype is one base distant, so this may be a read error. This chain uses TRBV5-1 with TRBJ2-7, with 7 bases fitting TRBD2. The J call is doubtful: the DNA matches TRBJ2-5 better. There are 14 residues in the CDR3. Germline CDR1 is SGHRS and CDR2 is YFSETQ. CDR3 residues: CASSDWTSQETQYF. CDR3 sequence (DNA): TGCGCCAGCAGCGACTGGACTAGTCAAGAGACCCAGTACTTC.

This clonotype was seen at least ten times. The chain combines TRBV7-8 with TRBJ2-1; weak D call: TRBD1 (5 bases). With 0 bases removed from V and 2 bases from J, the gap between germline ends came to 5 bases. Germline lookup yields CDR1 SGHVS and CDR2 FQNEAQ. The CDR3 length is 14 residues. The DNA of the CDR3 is TGTGCCAGCAGCTTAGCGACAGCCTACAATGAGCAGTTCTTC. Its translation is CASSLATAYNEQFF. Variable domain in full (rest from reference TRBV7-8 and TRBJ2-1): GAGVSQSPRYKVAKRGQDVALRCDPISGHVSLFWYQQALGQGPEFLTYFQNEAQLDKSGLPSDRFFAERPEGSVSTLKIQRTQQEDSAVYLCASSLATAYNEQFFGPGTRLTVL.

The DNA of the CDR3 is TGTGCTCTCGAGGGACTCGGGGGGCGAGAGACCCAGTACTTC. Residues: CALEGLGGRETQYF. The V and J genes are TRBV24-1 and TRBJ2-5; D may be TRBD2 (7 bases). Germline CDR1 reads KGHDR; CDR2 reads SFDVKD. The CDR3 contains 14 residues.

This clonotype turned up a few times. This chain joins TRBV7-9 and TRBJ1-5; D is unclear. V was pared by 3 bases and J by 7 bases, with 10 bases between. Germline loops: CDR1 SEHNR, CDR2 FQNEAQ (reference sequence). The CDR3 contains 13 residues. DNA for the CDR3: TGTGCCAGCAGCTTTAGGGATGGGCAGCCCCAGCATTTT. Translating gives CASSFRDGQPQHF.

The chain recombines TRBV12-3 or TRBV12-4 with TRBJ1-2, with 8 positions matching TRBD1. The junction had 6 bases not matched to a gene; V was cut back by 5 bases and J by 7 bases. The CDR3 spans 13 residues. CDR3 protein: CASSPPGGLGYTF. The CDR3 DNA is TGTGCCAGCAGTCCTCCAGGGGGCCTTGGCTACACCTTC.

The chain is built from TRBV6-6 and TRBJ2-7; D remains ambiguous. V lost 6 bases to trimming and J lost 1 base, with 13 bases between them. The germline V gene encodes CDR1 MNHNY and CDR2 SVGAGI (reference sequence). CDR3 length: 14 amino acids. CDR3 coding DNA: TGTGCCAGCAGCCGACGTGTTGATTCCTACGAGCAGTACTTC. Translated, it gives CASSRRVDSYEQYF.

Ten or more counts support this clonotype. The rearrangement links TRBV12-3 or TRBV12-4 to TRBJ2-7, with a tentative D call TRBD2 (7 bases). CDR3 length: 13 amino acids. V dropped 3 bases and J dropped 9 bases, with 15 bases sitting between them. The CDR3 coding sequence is TGTGCCAGCAGTTTGGGGGGGCCTACGGGGCAGTACTTC. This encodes CASSLGGPTGQYF.

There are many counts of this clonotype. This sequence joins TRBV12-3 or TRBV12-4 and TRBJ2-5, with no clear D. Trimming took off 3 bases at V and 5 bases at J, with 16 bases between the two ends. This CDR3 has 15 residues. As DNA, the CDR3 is TGTGCCAGCAGTTTTAGGTTCCTCTTGGGGGAGACCCAGTACTTC. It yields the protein CASSFRFLLGETQYF.

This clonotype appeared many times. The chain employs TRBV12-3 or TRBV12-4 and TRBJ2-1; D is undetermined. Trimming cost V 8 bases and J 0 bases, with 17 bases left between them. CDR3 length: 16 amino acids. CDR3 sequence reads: CASSNSGGSSYNEQFF. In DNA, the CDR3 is TGTGCCAGCTCCAATTCGGGCGGAAGCTCCTACAATGAGCAGTTCTTC.

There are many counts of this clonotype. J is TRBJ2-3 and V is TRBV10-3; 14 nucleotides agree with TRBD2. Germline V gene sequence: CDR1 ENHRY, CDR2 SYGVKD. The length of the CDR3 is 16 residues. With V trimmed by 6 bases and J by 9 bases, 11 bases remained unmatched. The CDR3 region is CAIRSGLAGEMGTQYF. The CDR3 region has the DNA TGTGCCATCAGGTCGGGACTAGCGGGAGAAATGGGGACGCAGTATTTT.

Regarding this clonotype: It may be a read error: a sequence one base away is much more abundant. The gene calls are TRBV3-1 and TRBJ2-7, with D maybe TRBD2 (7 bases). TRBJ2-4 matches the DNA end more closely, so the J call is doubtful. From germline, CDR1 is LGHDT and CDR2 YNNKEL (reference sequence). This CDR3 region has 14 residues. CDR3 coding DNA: TGTGCCAGCGGCCAAGGGGGGGGCCTGAACATTCAGTACTTC. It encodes CASGQGGGLNIQYF.

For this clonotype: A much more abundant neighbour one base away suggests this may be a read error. DNA of the CDR3: TGCAGTGCTGGAACTACTAGCGGGGGGCACTCCTACGAGCAGTTCTTC. The encoded protein is CSAGTTSGGHSYEQFF. The V call is TRBV20-1, the J call TRBJ2-1, with 12 nucleotides matching TRBD2. The CDR3 has 16 residues. Germline lookup yields CDR1 DFQATT and CDR2 SNEGSKA (reference sequence). V trimming: 5 bases; J trimming: 10 bases; junction bases outside the gene matches: 15.

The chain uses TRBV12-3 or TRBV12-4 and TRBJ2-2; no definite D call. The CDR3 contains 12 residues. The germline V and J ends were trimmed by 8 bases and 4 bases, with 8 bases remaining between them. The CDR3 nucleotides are TGTGCCAGCGTATGGGCCACCGGGGAGCTGTTTTTT. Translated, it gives CASVWATGELFF.

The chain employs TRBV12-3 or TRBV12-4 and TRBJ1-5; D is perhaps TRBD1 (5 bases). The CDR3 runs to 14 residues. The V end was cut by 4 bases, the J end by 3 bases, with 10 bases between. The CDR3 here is CASSWVGVNQPQHF. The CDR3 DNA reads TGTGCCAGCAGTTGGGTGGGGGTCAATCAGCCCCAGCATTTT.

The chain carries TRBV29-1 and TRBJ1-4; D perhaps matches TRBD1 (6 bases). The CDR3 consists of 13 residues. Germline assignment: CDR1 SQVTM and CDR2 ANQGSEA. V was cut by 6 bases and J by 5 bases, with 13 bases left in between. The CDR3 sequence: CSVTTGLNEKLFF. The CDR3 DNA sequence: TGCAGCGTGACGACAGGATTGAATGAAAAACTGTTTTTT.

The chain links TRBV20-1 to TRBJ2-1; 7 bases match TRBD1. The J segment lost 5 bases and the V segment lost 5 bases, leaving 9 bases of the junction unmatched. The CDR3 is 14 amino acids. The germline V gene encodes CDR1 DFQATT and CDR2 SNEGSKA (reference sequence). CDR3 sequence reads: CSACRDSSHNEQFF. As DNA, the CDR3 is TGCAGTGCTTGCCGGGACAGCTCACACAATGAGCAGTTCTTC.

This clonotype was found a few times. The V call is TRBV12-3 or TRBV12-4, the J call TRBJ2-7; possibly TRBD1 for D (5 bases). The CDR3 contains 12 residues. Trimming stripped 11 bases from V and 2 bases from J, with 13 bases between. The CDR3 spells CASGPSTYEQYF. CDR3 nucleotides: TGTGCCTCAGGGCCGTCTACCTACGAGCAGTACTTC.

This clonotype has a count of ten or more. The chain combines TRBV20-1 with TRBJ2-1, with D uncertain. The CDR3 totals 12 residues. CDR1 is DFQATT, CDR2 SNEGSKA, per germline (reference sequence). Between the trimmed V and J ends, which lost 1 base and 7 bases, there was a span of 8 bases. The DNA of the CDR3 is TGCAGTGCTAGAGGTTCGAGAAATGAGCAGTTCTTC. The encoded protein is CSARGSRNEQFF.

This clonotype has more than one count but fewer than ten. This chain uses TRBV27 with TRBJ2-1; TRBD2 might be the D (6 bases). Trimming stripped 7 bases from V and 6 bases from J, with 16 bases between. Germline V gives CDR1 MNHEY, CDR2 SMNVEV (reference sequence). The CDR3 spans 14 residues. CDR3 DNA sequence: TGTGCCAGCAAATCGTCAGGGAGGACCAATGAGCAGTTCTTC. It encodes CASKSSGRTNEQFF.

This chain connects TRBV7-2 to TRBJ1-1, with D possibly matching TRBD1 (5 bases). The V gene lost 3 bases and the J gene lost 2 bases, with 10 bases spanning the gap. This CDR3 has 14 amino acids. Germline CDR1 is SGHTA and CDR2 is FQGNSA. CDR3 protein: CTSSFLDSNTEAFF. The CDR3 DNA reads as TGTACCAGCAGCTTCCTTGACAGTAACACTGAAGCTTTCTTT.

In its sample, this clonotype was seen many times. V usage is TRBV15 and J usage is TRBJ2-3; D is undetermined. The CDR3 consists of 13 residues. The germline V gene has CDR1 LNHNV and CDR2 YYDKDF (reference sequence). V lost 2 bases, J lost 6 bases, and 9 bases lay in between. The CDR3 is CATSRNNADTQYF. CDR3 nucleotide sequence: TGTGCCACCAGCAGAAATAATGCTGATACGCAGTATTTT.

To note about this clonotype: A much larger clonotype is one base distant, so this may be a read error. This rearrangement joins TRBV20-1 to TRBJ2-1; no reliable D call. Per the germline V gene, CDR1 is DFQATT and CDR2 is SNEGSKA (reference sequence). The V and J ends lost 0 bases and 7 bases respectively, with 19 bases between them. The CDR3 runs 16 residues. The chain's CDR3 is CSARDLRVESWNEQFF. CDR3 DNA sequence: TGCAGTGCTAGAGATCTTCGGGTAGAGTCGTGGAATGAGCAGTTCTTC.

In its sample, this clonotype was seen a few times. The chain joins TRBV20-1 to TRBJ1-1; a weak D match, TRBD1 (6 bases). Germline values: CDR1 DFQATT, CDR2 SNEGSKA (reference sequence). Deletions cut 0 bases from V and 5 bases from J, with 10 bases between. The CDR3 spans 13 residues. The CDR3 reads CSAREQGATEAFF. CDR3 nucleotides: TGCAGTGCTAGAGAACAGGGAGCAACTGAAGCTTTCTTT.

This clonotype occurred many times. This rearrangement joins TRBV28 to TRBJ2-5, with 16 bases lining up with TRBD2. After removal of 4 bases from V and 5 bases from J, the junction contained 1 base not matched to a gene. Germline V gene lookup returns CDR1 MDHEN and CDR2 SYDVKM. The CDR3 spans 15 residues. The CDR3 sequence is CASSSGLAGGETQYF. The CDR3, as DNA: TGTGCCAGCAGTTCGGGACTAGCGGGGGGGGAGACCCAGTACTTC. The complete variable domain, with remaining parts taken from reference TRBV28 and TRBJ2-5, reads DVKVTQSSRYLVKRTGEKVFLECVQDMDHENMFWYRQDPGLGLRLIYFSYDVKMKEKGDIPEGYSVSREKKERFSLILESASTNQTSMYLCASSSGLAGGETQYFGPGTRLLVL.

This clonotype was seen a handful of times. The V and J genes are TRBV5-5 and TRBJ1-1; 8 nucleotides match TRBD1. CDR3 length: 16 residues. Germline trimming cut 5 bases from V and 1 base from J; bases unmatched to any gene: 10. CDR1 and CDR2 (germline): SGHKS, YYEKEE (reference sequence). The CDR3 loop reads CASRSDRGYENTEAFF. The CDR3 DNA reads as TGTGCCAGCAGATCTGACAGGGGTTACGAGAACACTGAAGCTTTCTTT.

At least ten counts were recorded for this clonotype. Here the CDR3 DNA reads TGTGCCAGCAGCGTAGGGGGTAGCTCAGCAACAGATACGCAGTATTTT. Encoded protein: CASSVGGSSATDTQYF. The chain couples TRBV9 to TRBJ2-3, with unresolved D. The CDR3 is made up of 16 amino acids. Germline-derived CDR1 and CDR2 are SGDLS and YYNGEE. V was clipped by 0 bases and J by 3 bases, with 14 bases between them.

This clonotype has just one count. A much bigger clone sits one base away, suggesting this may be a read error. DNA for the CDR3: TGTACCAGCACCCCAGGGGGCAGGGGTTTAAACATTCAGTACTTC. Amino acid sequence: CTSTPGGRGLNIQYF. V and J are TRBV12-3 or TRBV12-4 and TRBJ2-4, with 8 bases identical to TRBD1. The CDR3 length is 15 residues.

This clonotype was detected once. For the CDR3, the DNA is TGTGCCACCGCCTTGTTAGCCTCACCTTACAATGAGCAGTTCTTC. It encodes CATALLASPYNEQFF. The chain carries TRBV10-3 and TRBJ2-1; D is ambiguous. This CDR3 comprises 15 residues. The V and J ends lost 10 bases and 4 bases respectively, with 20 bases between them. Germline CDR1 reads ENHRY; CDR2 reads SYGVKD.